Ten or more counts support the clone carrying this T cell receptor (beta chain). Its antigen is not known. CDR3 size: 14 residues. The V end lost 1 base, the J end lost 8 bases, and 13 bases lay between the germline ends. The germline gives CDR1 SGHVS, CDR2 FQNEAQ. TCRdb independently ran MiXCR on the reads; one entry per CDR3 protein. The table records under 350,000 distinct CDR3 sequences, around 10% of them present only once. This record belongs to a study of T cell repertoires in cytomegalovirus infection. The wider study: Public TCR beta signatures marked donors with CMV infection and the matching HLA.

General study points: Identification of carriers of CMV plus the relevant HLA was achieved through cumulative public TCR beta family frequency.

The specimen sequenced was PBMCs. The source of this sequence is a human donor in good health (CMV status not recorded). Some clones in this sample may be carry-over from other donors' samples. This chain uses TRBV7-8 with TRBJ2-3; the D call may be TRBD1 or TRBD2 (7 bases each). CDR3 in amino acids: CASSLEGGGGTQYF. The CDR3 DNA is TGTGCCAGCAGCTTAGAAGGGGGCGGGGGTACGCAGTATTTT.